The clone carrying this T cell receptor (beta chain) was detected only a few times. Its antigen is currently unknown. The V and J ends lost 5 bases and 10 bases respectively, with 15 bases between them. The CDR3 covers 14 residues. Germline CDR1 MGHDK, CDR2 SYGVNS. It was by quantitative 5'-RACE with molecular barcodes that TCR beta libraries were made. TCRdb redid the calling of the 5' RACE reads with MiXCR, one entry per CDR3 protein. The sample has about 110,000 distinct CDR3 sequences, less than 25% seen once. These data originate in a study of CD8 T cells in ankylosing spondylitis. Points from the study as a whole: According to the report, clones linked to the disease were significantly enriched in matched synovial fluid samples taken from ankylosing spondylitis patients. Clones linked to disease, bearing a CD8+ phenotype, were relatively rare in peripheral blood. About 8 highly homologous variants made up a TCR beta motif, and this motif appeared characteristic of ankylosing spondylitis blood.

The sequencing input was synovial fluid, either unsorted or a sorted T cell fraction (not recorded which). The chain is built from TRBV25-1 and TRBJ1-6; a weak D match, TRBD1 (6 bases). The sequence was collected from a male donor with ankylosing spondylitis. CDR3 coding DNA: TGTGCCAGCAGTATGGGACAAGGCGGGTCACCCCTCCACTTT. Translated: CASSMGQGGSPLHF.